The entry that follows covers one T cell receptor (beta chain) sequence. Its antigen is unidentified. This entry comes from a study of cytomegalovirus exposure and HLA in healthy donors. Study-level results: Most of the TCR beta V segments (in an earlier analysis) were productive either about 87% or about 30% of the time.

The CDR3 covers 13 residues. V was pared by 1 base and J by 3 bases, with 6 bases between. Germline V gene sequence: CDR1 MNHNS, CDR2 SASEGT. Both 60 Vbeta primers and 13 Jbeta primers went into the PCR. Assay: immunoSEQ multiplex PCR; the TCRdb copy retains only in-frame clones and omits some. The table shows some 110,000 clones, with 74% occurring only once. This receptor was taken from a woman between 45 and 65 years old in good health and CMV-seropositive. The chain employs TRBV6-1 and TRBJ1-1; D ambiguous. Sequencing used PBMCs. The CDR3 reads CASSEGPDTEAFF. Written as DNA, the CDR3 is TGTGCCAGCAGTGAAGGCCCGGACACTGAAGCTTTCTTT.